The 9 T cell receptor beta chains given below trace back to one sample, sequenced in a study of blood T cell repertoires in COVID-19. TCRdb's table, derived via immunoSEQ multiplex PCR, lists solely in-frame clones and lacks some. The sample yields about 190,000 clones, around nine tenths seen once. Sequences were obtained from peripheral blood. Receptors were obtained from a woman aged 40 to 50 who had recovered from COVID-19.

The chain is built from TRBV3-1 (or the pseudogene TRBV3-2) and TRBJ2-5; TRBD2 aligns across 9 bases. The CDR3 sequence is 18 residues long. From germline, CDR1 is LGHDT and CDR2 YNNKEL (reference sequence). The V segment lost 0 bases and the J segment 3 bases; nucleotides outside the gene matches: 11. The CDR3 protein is CASSQDERLAGEEETQYF. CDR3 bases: TGTGCCAGCAGCCAAGACGAGAGGTTAGCGGGAGAAGAAGAGACCCAGTACTTC.

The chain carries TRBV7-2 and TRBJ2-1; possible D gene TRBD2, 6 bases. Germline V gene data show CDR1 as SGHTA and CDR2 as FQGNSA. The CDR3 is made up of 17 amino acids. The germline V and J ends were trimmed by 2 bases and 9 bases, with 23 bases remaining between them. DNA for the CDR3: TGTGCCAGCAGCTTATTCGGGGGAGGAGGGCCGCTCGCTGAGCAGTTCTTC. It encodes CASSLFGGGGPLAEQFF.

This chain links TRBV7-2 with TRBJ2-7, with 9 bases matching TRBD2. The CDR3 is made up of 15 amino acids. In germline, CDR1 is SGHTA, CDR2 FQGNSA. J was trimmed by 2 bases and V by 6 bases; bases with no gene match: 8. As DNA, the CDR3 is TGTGCCAGCAGATATAGCGGGAGCCGGACCTACGAGCAGTACTTC. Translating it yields CASRYSGSRTYEQYF.

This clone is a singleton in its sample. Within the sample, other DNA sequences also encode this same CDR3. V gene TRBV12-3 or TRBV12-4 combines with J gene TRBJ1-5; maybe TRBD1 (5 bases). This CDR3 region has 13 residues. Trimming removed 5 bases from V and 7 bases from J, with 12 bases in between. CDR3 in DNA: TGTGCCAGCAGTCCCCAGGGTACCCAGCCCCAGCATTTT. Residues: CASSPQGTQPQHF.

The CDR3 DNA sequence: TGTGCCAGCAGCGCGGGGACACCAAATCAGCCCCAGCATTTT. This gives the protein CASSAGTPNQPQHF. The rearrangement uses TRBV9 and TRBJ1-5; tentatively, D is TRBD1 (6 bases). The CDR3 has 14 residues. V was pared by 3 bases and J by 4 bases, with 11 bases between. Looked up from germline, CDR1 is SGDLS and CDR2 is YYNGEE.

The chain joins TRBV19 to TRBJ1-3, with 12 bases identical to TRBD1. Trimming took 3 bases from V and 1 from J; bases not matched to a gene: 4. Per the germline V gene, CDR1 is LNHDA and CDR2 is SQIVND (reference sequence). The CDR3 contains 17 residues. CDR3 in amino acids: CASSMSGQGASGNTIYF. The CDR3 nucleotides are TGTGCCAGTAGTATGTCGGGACAGGGGGCTTCTGGAAACACCATATATTTT.

The CDR3 region is CASSPPIVSSYNEQFF. The CDR3 bases are TGTGCCAGCAGCCCCCCCATAGTAAGCTCCTACAATGAGCAGTTCTTC. The gene calls are TRBV11-1 and TRBJ2-1; D call uncertain. Trimming stripped 5 bases from V and 0 bases from J, with 14 bases between. The CDR3 totals 16 residues. From germline, CDR1 is SGHAT and CDR2 FQDESV (reference sequence).

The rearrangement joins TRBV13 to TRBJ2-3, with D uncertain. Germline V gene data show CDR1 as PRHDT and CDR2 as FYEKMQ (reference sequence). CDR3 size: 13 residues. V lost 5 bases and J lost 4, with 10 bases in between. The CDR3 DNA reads TGTGCCAGCAGCCACGCCTTAGCAGATACGCAGTATTTT. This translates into CASSHALADTQYF.

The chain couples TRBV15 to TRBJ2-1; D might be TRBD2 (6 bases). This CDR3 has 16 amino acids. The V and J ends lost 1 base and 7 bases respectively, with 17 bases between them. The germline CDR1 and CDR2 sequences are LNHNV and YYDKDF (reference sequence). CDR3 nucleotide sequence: TGTGCCACCAGCAGAGCTGGAACGGGAGCTGGAAATGAGCAGTTCTTC. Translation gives CATSRAGTGAGNEQFF.